These T cell receptor beta chains were read from a single sample in a study of cytomegalovirus exposure and HLA in healthy donors. TCRdb keeps only in-frame clones here, not all; method: immunoSEQ multiplex PCR. This table has 150,000 to 200,000 clones, over 65% appearing once. Sequencing input: PBMCs. The receptors originated from a man aged 18-30 years in good health and CMV-seropositive. Each CDR3 is given without its conserved first and last residue. Each record gives: V gene, CDR3 protein.

v_gene: TRBV7-6; CDR3aa: ASSLGQFNYGYT
v_gene: TRBV7-2; CDR3aa: ASSNRADYGYT
v_gene: TRBV5-6; CDR3aa: ASSLMLQSTDTQY
v_gene: TRBV5-1; CDR3aa: ASSPSAGVNTEAF
v_gene: TRBV27; CDR3aa: ASSPLGRDGGTEAF
v_gene: TRBV11-2; CDR3aa: ASSLVRTGYVEAF
v_gene: TRBV5-8; CDR3aa: ASSRPQGYGYT
v_gene: TRBV2; CDR3aa: ASSGILAGYT
v_gene: TRBV5-4; CDR3aa: ASSLAGTGSSGYT
v_gene: TRBV28; CDR3aa: ASNKRTPSRGAF
v_gene: TRBV5-4; CDR3aa: ASSWTRGQGARGGELF
v_gene: TRBV6-1; CDR3aa: ASSEEGGVHEQF
v_gene: TRBV7-9; CDR3aa: ASSFPTGTGPRGNEKLF
v_gene: TRBV19; CDR3aa: ASNGLVGPQH
v_gene: TRBV2; CDR3aa: ASSKQGQALRTGANVLT
v_gene: TRBV5-1; CDR3aa: ASSSGQGAKNEQF
v_gene: TRBV6-5; CDR3aa: ASRTGGEETQY
v_gene: TRBV9; CDR3aa: ASSVGGPEEKLF
v_gene: TRBV7-2; CDR3aa: ASSRTGQGGTEAF
v_gene: TRBV19; CDR3aa: ASSITGGDEQF
v_gene: TRBV2; CDR3aa: ASSLRGQGFYGYT
v_gene: TRBV4-1; CDR3aa: ASSQDPRGGREAF
v_gene: TRBV5-4; CDR3aa: ASTGTGGPGANVLT
v_gene: TRBV28; CDR3aa: ATRRMGDRLNTEAF
v_gene: TRBV2; CDR3aa: ASSERGRGNQPQH
v_gene: TRBV9; CDR3aa: ASSVGSNHNEQF
v_gene: TRBV6-5; CDR3aa: ASRPVRNTEAF
v_gene: TRBV27; CDR3aa: ASSPRTPLEAF
v_gene: TRBV29-1; CDR3aa: SATAGALRTEAF
v_gene: TRBV5-1; CDR3aa: ASSPPPRASSYNEQF
v_gene: TRBV28; CDR3aa: ASIKDLAGANVLT
v_gene: TRBV15; CDR3aa: ATSRDSGMRDTIY
v_gene: TRBV5-4; CDR3aa: ASSLGPGRFNQPQH
v_gene: TRBV29-1; CDR3aa: SVDYLNAEAF
v_gene: TRBV11-3; CDR3aa: ASSVPPHRLAGDNEQF